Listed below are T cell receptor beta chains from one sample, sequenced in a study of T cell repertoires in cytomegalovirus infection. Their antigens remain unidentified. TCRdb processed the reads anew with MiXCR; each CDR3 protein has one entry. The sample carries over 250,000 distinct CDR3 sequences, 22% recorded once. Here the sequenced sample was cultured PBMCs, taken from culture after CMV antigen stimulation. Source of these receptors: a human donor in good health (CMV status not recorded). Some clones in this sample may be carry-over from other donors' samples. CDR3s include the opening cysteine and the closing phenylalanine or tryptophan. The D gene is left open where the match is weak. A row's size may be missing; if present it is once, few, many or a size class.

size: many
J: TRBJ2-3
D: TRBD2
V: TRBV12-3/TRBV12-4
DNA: TGTGCCAGCAGTCGCGGACTAGCGGGAGGTACAGATACGCAGTATTTT
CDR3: CASSRGLAGGTDTQYF

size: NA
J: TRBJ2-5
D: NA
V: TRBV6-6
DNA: TGTGCCAGCAGTTACTCCCCAGGCCGAACGACTGAGACCCAGTACTTC
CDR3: CASSYSPGRTTETQYF

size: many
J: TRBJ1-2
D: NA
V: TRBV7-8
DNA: TGTGCCAGCAGCCCGGCTCGGGCGGGATCTAACTATGGCTACACCTTC
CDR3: CASSPARAGSNYGYTF

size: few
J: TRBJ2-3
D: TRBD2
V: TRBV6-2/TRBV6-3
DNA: TGTGCCAGCAGTTACACCCGGACTAGCGGGAGCTCTAAGGATATATGGACAGATACGCAGTATTTT
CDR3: CASSYTRTSGSSKDIWTDTQYF

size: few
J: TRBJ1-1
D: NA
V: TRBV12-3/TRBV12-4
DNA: TGTGCCAGCAGTTCCACTGGACTGAGAAACACTGAAGCTTTCTTT
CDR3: CASSSTGLRNTEAFF

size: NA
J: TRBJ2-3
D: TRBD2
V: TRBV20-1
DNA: TGCAGTGCCAATCCGGGACTAGCGGACACAGATACGCAGTATTTT
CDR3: CSANPGLADTDTQYF

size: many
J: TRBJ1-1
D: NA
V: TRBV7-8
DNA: TGTGCCAGCAGACAGGGACCTGAAGCTTTCTTT
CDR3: CASRQGPEAFF

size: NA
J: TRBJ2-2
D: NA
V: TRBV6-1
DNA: TGTGCCAGCGGTCGCAGCCCAAACACCGGGGAGCTGTTTTTT
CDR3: CASGRSPNTGELFF

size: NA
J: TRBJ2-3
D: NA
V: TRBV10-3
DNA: TGTGCCATCAGTGGTAACAACACAGATACGCAGTATTTT
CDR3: CAISGNNTDTQYF

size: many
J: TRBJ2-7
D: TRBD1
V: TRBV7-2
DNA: TGTGCCAGCAGCGGGACAGGTTACACCTACGAGCAGTACTTC
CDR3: CASSGTGYTYEQYF

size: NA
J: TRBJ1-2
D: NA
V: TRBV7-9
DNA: TGTGCCAGCAGCTCCCGGGTCCCGGGGATTGAGACCTTC
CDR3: CASSSRVPGIETF

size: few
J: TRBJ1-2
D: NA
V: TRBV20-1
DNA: TGCAGTGCTACGATCCCGAGACAGCGTTATGGCTACACCTTC
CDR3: CSATIPRQRYGYTF

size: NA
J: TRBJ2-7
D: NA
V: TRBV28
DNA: TGTGCCAGCAGTGCATTTGTCTACGAGCAGTACTTC
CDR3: CASSAFVYEQYF

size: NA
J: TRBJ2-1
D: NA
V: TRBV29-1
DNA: TGCAGCGTTGCCGTCAATGAGCAGTTCTTC
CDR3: CSVAVNEQFF

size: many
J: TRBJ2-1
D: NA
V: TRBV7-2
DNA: TGTGCCAGCAGCTTTCCGGTAATCGGACGCAATGAGCAGTTCTTC
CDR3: CASSFPVIGRNEQFF

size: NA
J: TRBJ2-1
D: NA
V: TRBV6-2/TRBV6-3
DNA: TGTGCCAGCTCCCCACACAAGAGCTCCTACAATGAGCAGTTCTTC
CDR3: CASSPHKSSYNEQFF

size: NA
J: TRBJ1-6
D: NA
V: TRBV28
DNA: TGTGCCAGCAGCCAGGGAGGCTCACCCCTCCACTTT
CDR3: CASSQGGSPLHF

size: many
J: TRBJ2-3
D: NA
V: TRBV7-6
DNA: TGTGCCAGCAGCTTAAGCCAGGTGGCAGATACGCAGTATTTT
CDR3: CASSLSQVADTQYF

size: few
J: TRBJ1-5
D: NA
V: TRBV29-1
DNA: TGCAGCGTTGGGGGGACACACAATCAGCCCCAGCATTTT
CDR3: CSVGGTHNQPQHF

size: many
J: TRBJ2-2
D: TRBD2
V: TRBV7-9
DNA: TGTGCCAGCAGCTCTAGCGGGACAGACACCGGGGAGCTGTTTTTT
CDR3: CASSSSGTDTGELFF

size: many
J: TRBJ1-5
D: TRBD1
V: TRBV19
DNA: TGTGCCAGTGGAAGACAGGGAAGCCAGCCCCAGCATTTT
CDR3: CASGRQGSQPQHF

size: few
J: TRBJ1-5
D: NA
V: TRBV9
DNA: TGTGCCAGCAGCGATACGGGGGACCCCAATCAGCCCCAGCATTTT
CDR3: CASSDTGDPNQPQHF

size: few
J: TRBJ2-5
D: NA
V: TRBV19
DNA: TGTGCCAGTAGTATCCTAGCGTCTTACCAAGAGACCCAGTACTTC
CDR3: CASSILASYQETQYF

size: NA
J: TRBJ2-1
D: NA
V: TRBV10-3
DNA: TGTGCCATCGGGGTTACTACCAACTCCTACAATGAGCAGTTCTTC
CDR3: CAIGVTTNSYNEQFF

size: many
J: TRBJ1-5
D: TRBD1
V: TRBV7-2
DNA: TGTGCCAGCAGCTCCGAAGGGGGCAACAATCAGCCCCAGCATTTT
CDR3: CASSSEGGNNQPQHF

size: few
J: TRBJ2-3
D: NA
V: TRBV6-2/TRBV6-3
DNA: TGTGCCAGCAGGCCGGGACCGTCTCTTACGCAGTATTTT
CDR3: CASRPGPSLTQYF

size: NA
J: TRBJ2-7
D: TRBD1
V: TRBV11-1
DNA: TGTGCCAGCAGCCGGGACAGGGGGCGCGAGCAGTACTTC
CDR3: CASSRDRGREQYF

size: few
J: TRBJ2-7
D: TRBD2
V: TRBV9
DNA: TGTGCCAGCAGCGTAGCTTTCGCGGGAGTCTACGAGCAGTACTTC
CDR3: CASSVAFAGVYEQYF

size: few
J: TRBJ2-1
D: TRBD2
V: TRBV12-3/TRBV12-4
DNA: TGTGCCAGCACGCTTGGCGGGACGGGAGGGGATGAGCAGTTCTTC
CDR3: CASTLGGTGGDEQFF

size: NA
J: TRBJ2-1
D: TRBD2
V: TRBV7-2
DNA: TGTGCCAGCAGCGGACTAGCGGGAGCCCAAGATGAGCAGTTCTTC
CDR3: CASSGLAGAQDEQFF

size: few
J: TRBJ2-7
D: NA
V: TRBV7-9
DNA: TGTGCCAGCAGCTTACCTCAGGGGAACTCCTACGAGCAGTACTTC
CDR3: CASSLPQGNSYEQYF

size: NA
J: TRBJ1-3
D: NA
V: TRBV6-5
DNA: TGTGCCAGCAGTTACTCAAACACTGACTCTGGAAACACCATATATTTT
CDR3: CASSYSNTDSGNTIYF

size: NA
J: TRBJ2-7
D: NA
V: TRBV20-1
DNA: TGCAGTGCTGCGGGGATCTACGAGCAGTACTTC
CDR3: CSAAGIYEQYF

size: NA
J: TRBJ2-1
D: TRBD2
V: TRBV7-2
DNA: TGTGCCAGCAGCGAGACTAGCGGGAGGGCCAATGAGCAGTTCTTC
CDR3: CASSETSGRANEQFF

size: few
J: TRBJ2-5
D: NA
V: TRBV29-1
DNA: TGCAGCGTTCTGGGGGGTAGGCGAGAGACCCAGTACTTC
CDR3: CSVLGGRRETQYF

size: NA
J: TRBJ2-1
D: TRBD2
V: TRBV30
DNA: TGTGCCTGGACCGGGAGGGGGATGCACTACAATGAGCAGTTCTTC
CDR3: CAWTGRGMHYNEQFF

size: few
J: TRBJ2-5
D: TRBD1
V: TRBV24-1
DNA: TGTGCCACCAGTGAGTGGGACAGGGGAGGAGAGACCCAGTACTTC
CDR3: CATSEWDRGGETQYF

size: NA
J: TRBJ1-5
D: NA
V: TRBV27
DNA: TGTGCCAGCAGTTTACGGGCCTATCAGCCCCAGCATTTT
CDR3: CASSLRAYQPQHF

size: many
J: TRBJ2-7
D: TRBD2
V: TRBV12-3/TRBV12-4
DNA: TGTGCCAGCAGTTTACTAGCGGGAGCCGAGCAGTACTTC
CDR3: CASSLLAGAEQYF

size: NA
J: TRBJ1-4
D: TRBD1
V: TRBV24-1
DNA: TGTGCCACCAGTGATTCGGGACAGGGTCGTGAAAAACTGTTTTTT
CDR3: CATSDSGQGREKLFF

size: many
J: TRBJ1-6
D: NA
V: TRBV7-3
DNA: TGTGCCAGCAGCTCCGGGGGGGAGAATTCACCCCTCCACTTT
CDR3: CASSSGGENSPLHF

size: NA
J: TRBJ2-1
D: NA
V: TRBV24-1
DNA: TGTGCCACCAGTGATTGGGAGAATTTTGGTGACAATGAGCAGTTCTTC
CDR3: CATSDWENFGDNEQFF

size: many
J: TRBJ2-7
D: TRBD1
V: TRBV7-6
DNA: TGTGCCAGCAGCTTATTGAGCGGACAGGCGAGCTCCTACGAGCAGTACTTC
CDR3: CASSLLSGQASSYEQYF

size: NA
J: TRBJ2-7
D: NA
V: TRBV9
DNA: TGTGCCAGCCGAGGGGATAGCGACGAGCAGTACTTC
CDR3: CASRGDSDEQYF

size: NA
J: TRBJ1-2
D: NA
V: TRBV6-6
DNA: TGTGCCACCGCCCCCCCAGATGCTAACTTCTATGGCTACACCTTC
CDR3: CATAPPDANFYGYTF

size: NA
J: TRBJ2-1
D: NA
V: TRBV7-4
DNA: TGTGCCAGCAGCTTTTTTGCAGGCTACAATGAGCAGTTCTTC
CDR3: CASSFFAGYNEQFF

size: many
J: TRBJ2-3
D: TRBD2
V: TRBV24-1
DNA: TGTGCCACCAGTGATGCCGGGAGGGCGCCAGATACGCAGTATTTT
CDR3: CATSDAGRAPDTQYF

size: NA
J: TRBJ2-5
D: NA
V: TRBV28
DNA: TGTGCCAGCAGCAGGGGGGGGGTCCAAGAGACCCAGTACTTC
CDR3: CASSRGGVQETQYF